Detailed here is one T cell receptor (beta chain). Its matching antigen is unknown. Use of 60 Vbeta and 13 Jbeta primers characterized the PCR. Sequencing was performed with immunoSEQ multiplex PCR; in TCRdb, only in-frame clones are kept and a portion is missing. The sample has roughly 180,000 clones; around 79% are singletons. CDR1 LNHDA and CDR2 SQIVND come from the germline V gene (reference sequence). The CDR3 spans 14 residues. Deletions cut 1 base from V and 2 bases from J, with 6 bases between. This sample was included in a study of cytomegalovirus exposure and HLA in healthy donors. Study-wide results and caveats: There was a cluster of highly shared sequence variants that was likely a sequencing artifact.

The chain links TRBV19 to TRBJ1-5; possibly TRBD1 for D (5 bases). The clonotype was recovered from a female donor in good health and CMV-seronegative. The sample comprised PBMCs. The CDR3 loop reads CASSIVGGNQPQHF. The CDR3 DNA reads TGTGCCAGTAGTATAGTAGGGGGCAATCAGCCCCAGCATTTT. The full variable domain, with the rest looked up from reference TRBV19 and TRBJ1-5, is DGGITQSPKYLFRKEGQNVTLSCEQNLNHDAMYWYRQDPGQGLRLIYYSQIVNDFQKGDIAEGYSVSREKKESFPLTVTSAQKNPTAFYLCASSIVGGNQPQHFGDGTRLSIL.